This entry lists 5 T cell receptor beta chains sequenced from one sample in a study of blood T cells in healthy people across ages (dated by TCRdb to the mid-2010s). The library was generated by 5' RACE. The sample was run on an Illumina HiSeq 2500. The second PCR ran for roughly 7 to 11 cycles and used a J-beta primer mix along with a sample-barcoded 5' primer. The public reads were run again by TCRdb, first through fastp at Q25 and then through MiXCR, and only productive beta chains were kept. Duplicate CDR3 protein sequences are folded into a single record with the most common DNA and genes. The table for this sample lists more than 900,000 distinct CDR3 sequences; roughly a quarter of them were counted only once. The ten largest account for around 0.75% of the sample. This same sample was also part of a study on T cells of mothers and their children.

The sequenced sample consisted of blood. Every receptor here comes from a girl aged 2 to 10 in good health.

This clonotype has only a few counts. This chain uses TRBV13 with TRBJ2-5; maybe TRBD1 (5 bases). The CDR3 extends over 15 amino acids. From germline, CDR1 is PRHDT and CDR2 FYEKMQ (reference sequence). Trimming took 3 bases from V and 5 from J, leaving 16 bases between them. The CDR3 DNA sequence: TGTGCCAGCAGCTTTATATCGCAGGGTTCTGAGACCCAGTACTTC. Encoded protein: CASSFISQGSETQYF. Supplemented by reference TRBV13 and TRBJ2-5, the full variable domain reads AAGVIQSPRHLIKEKRETATLKCYPIPRHDTVYWYQQGPGQDPQFLISFYEKMQSDKGSIPDRFSAQQFSDYHSELNMSSLELGDSALYFCASSFISQGSETQYFGPGTRLLVL.

J is TRBJ2-3 and V is TRBV7-3; 13 nucleotides line up with TRBD2. V was pared by 3 bases and J by 0 bases, with 6 bases of the junction left unmatched. The CDR3 runs to 18 residues. CDR1 and CDR2 from the germline V gene are SGHTA and FQGTGA. The CDR3 region is CASSLGLAGPYSTDTQYF. The CDR3 nucleotides are TGTGCCAGCAGCTTGGGACTAGCGGGACCCTACAGCACAGATACGCAGTATTTT.

This chain joins TRBV7-2 and TRBJ2-4, with 8 bases matching TRBD2. CDR3 size: 14 residues. The V gene end was trimmed by 10 bases and the J gene end by 0 bases; junction bases not matched to a gene: 5. CDR1 is SGHTA, CDR2 FQGNSA, per germline. CDR3 nucleotide sequence: TGTGCCACTCGGGAGGGCCAAGCCAAAAACATTCAGTACTTC. Translation: CATREGQAKNIQYF.

The chain uses TRBV6-2 or TRBV6-3 and TRBJ2-5; 8 nucleotides align to TRBD1. This CDR3 contains 17 residues. The J segment lost 2 bases and the V segment lost 0 bases, leaving 8 bases of the junction unmatched. Germline CDR1 reads MNHEY; CDR2 reads SVGEGT. The chain's CDR3 is CASSYSVTGALQETQYF. For the CDR3, the DNA is TGTGCCAGCAGTTACTCTGTGACAGGGGCTCTACAAGAGACCCAGTACTTC.

The chain uses TRBV5-5 and TRBJ2-5; 12 nucleotides agree with TRBD2. Germline V CDR1 and CDR2: SGHKS, YYEKEE (reference sequence). The CDR3 has 17 amino acids. The junction had 7 bases not matched to a gene; V was cut back by 0 bases and J by 4 bases. The CDR3 loop is CASSLVLAGGPGETQYF. In nucleotides, the CDR3 is TGTGCCAGCAGCTTGGTCCTAGCGGGGGGGCCGGGAGAGACCCAGTACTTC.